The sequence of this T cell receptor beta chain was determined in a study of blood T cell repertoires in COVID-19. The table came from immunoSEQ multiplex PCR; TCRdb's copy has only in-frame clones and leaves some out. The data contain a few hundred thousand clones, roughly 90% of them singletons. CDR3 length: 12 amino acids. The V gene end was trimmed by 6 bases and the J gene end by 6 bases; junction bases not matched to a gene: 4. Germline V gene data show CDR1 as LNHDA and CDR2 as SQIVND (reference sequence). This chain uses TRBV19 with TRBJ1-1; 7 bases agree with TRBD1. Sequencing used peripheral blood. This TCR was sampled from a man aged 40-49 years with acute or convalescent COVID-19. The CDR3 loop reads CASRTGIAEAFF. The CDR3 bases are TGTGCCAGTAGGACAGGGATCGCTGAAGCTTTCTTT.